These T cell receptor beta chains were read from a single sample in a study of cytomegalovirus exposure and HLA in healthy donors. Produced via immunoSEQ multiplex PCR; TCRdb's table is partial and in-frame only. The data hold more than 15,000 clones, with roughly four fifths observed a single time. The sequencing input was PBMCs. These receptors all come from a human donor in good health. The CDR3 runs from the conserved cysteine through the conserved F or W. The order of the fields is CDR3 DNA, CDR3 protein, V gene, D gene, J gene, clone size. A D gene is named only where the DNA matches it firmly. A clone size is listed for some rows: how often the clone was seen (once, few, many), or a class if it is expanded.

cdr3_nt: TGTGCCAGCAGCTTAGCAGATGATGGCTACACCTTC
cdr3_aa: CASSLADDGYTF
v_call: TRBV11-2
d_call: NA
j_call: TRBJ1-2
clone_size: few

cdr3_nt: TGTGCCAGCAGTTACGACAGTGGCGGGGAGCTGTTTTTT
cdr3_aa: CASSYDSGGELFF
v_call: TRBV6-5
d_call: NA
j_call: TRBJ2-2
clone_size: NA

cdr3_nt: TGTGCCAGCAGCACAGGGATCGGAAAACTGTTTTTT
cdr3_aa: CASSTGIGKLFF
v_call: TRBV28
d_call: NA
j_call: TRBJ1-4
clone_size: NA

cdr3_nt: TGTGCCAGCAGTGAAGACGGGGGGCGCAGAGCTTTCTTT
cdr3_aa: CASSEDGGRRAFF
v_call: TRBV6-1
d_call: NA
j_call: TRBJ1-1
clone_size: NA

cdr3_nt: TGTGCCAGCTCACCACGGGACAGGCCTAGGGTGCAGTACTTC
cdr3_aa: CASSPRDRPRVQYF
v_call: TRBV18
d_call: TRBD1
j_call: TRBJ2-7
clone_size: once

cdr3_nt: TGTGCCAGCAGCCCGGGACAGGGGAGGTACAATGAGCAGTTCTTC
cdr3_aa: CASSPGQGRYNEQFF
v_call: TRBV7-2
d_call: TRBD1
j_call: TRBJ2-1
clone_size: NA

cdr3_nt: TGCGCCAGCAGTCAGGACAGGACCGCCTCTTACGAGCAGTACTTC
cdr3_aa: CASSQDRTASYEQYF
v_call: TRBV5-1
d_call: TRBD1
j_call: TRBJ2-7
clone_size: NA

cdr3_nt: TGTGCCACCAGCACCAGACAGGGGGGTGCCTATGGCTACACCTTC
cdr3_aa: CATSTRQGGAYGYTF
v_call: TRBV15
d_call: TRBD1
j_call: TRBJ1-2
clone_size: NA

cdr3_nt: TGTGCCAGTAGAGGTTGGGATGCGGGCACTGAAGCTTTCTTT
cdr3_aa: CASRGWDAGTEAFF
v_call: TRBV19
d_call: NA
j_call: TRBJ1-1
clone_size: NA

cdr3_nt: TGTGCCAGCACCCGCAGGGGTGCTGGCGGGGGACTTAACACCGGGGAGCTGTTTTTT
cdr3_aa: CASTRRGAGGGLNTGELFF
v_call: TRBV7-6
d_call: NA
j_call: TRBJ2-2
clone_size: NA

cdr3_nt: TGTGCCAGCAGCTTACTAGCTCCGGGACAGGGCAATGAAAAACTGTTTTTT
cdr3_aa: CASSLLAPGQGNEKLFF
v_call: TRBV7-2
d_call: TRBD1
j_call: TRBJ1-4
clone_size: NA

cdr3_nt: TGCGCCAGCAGCGACCGGGACAGGTGGGCTAATGAAAAACTGTTTTTT
cdr3_aa: CASSDRDRWANEKLFF
v_call: TRBV4-1
d_call: TRBD1
j_call: TRBJ1-4
clone_size: NA

cdr3_nt: TGTGCCAGCAGGGCGGACAGGGGGGTTAATTCACCCCTCCACTTT
cdr3_aa: CASRADRGVNSPLHF
v_call: TRBV28
d_call: TRBD1
j_call: TRBJ1-6
clone_size: NA

cdr3_nt: TGCAGCGTTGAAGATGGCGGCCGTATACCAGATACGCAGTATTTT
cdr3_aa: CSVEDGGRIPDTQYF
v_call: TRBV29-1
d_call: NA
j_call: TRBJ2-3
clone_size: NA

cdr3_nt: TGTGCCAGCAGCTTTCAAGGGGCCTGGTACGAGCAGTACTTC
cdr3_aa: CASSFQGAWYEQYF
v_call: TRBV7-2
d_call: NA
j_call: TRBJ2-7
clone_size: NA

cdr3_nt: TGTGCCAGCAGGGACTCGGACAGGGTCCAACACGAGCAGTACTTC
cdr3_aa: CASRDSDRVQHEQYF
v_call: TRBV28
d_call: TRBD1
j_call: TRBJ2-7
clone_size: NA

cdr3_nt: TGTGCCAGTAGTGCTTGGACAGGTCAAATAGGGGCTGAAGCTTTCTTT
cdr3_aa: CASSAWTGQIGAEAFF
v_call: TRBV19
d_call: TRBD1
j_call: TRBJ1-1
clone_size: NA

cdr3_nt: TGTGCCAGAGATGGAGGGGCTTCACCCCTCCACTTT
cdr3_aa: CARDGGASPLHF
v_call: TRBV7-3
d_call: NA
j_call: TRBJ1-6
clone_size: few

cdr3_nt: TGTGCCAGCACATCCATCGGTGCGGTGCTCTATGGCTACACCTTC
cdr3_aa: CASTSIGAVLYGYTF
v_call: TRBV7-9
d_call: NA
j_call: TRBJ1-2
clone_size: NA

cdr3_nt: TGTGCCAGCAGCTCGACTGGGGGGTCGGGCAATCGACCCCAGCATTTT
cdr3_aa: CASSSTGGSGNRPQHF
v_call: TRBV7-2
d_call: NA
j_call: TRBJ1-5
clone_size: NA

cdr3_nt: TGTGCCAGCAGCCCCGTTATCTACAATGAGCAGTTCTTC
cdr3_aa: CASSPVIYNEQFF
v_call: TRBV2
d_call: NA
j_call: TRBJ2-1
clone_size: NA

cdr3_nt: TGTGCCAGCAAATACACGGAGTCAACAGATACGCAGTATTTT
cdr3_aa: CASKYTESTDTQYF
v_call: TRBV6-5
d_call: NA
j_call: TRBJ2-3
clone_size: NA

cdr3_nt: TGTGCCAGCAGCCAAGATATCGGACAGGTCGAATCACCCCTCCACTTT
cdr3_aa: CASSQDIGQVESPLHF
v_call: TRBV14
d_call: TRBD1
j_call: TRBJ1-6
clone_size: once

cdr3_nt: TGCGCCAGCAGCCGAACGACAGGGCTCAGAGATATTTACGAGCAGTACTTC
cdr3_aa: CASSRTTGLRDIYEQYF
v_call: TRBV5-1
d_call: TRBD1
j_call: TRBJ2-7
clone_size: NA

cdr3_nt: TGTGCCAGCAGCTTCGGGACAGGCGGAAACACCATATATTTT
cdr3_aa: CASSFGTGGNTIYF
v_call: TRBV5-6
d_call: TRBD1
j_call: TRBJ1-3
clone_size: few

cdr3_nt: TGTGCCAGCAGCCCACCGGGGAGGGCCACTGAAGCTTTCTTT
cdr3_aa: CASSPPGRATEAFF
v_call: TRBV6-5
d_call: NA
j_call: TRBJ1-1
clone_size: NA

cdr3_nt: TGTGCCAGCAGTTCACTAGCGGGGGCCTACGGGGATACGCAGTATTTT
cdr3_aa: CASSSLAGAYGDTQYF
v_call: TRBV28
d_call: TRBD2
j_call: TRBJ2-3
clone_size: NA

cdr3_nt: TGTGCCAGCAGTCCACGGGAAACCGTAAGCTCCTACGAGCAGTACTTC
cdr3_aa: CASSPRETVSSYEQYF
v_call: TRBV27
d_call: NA
j_call: TRBJ2-7
clone_size: few

cdr3_nt: TGCGCCAGCAGCTCGTCGGGACTAGCGGTTTCCAATGAGCAGTTCTTC
cdr3_aa: CASSSSGLAVSNEQFF
v_call: TRBV5-1
d_call: TRBD2
j_call: TRBJ2-1
clone_size: NA

cdr3_nt: TGCGCCAGCAGCCAAGAGGAGGGTTACGAGCAGTACTTC
cdr3_aa: CASSQEEGYEQYF
v_call: TRBV4-3
d_call: NA
j_call: TRBJ2-7
clone_size: few

cdr3_nt: TGTGCCAGCTCACCCCATCTGGGCCAGGCAGATACGCAGTATTTT
cdr3_aa: CASSPHLGQADTQYF
v_call: TRBV18
d_call: NA
j_call: TRBJ2-3
clone_size: NA

cdr3_nt: TGTGCCTGGAGTGTAACAGTCAACACCGGGGAGCTGTTTTTT
cdr3_aa: CAWSVTVNTGELFF
v_call: TRBV30
d_call: NA
j_call: TRBJ2-2
clone_size: few

cdr3_nt: TGTGCCAGCAGTTCCCCAGGGGGATTAAGCTATGGCTACACCTTC
cdr3_aa: CASSSPGGLSYGYTF
v_call: TRBV5-4
d_call: TRBD1
j_call: TRBJ1-2
clone_size: NA

cdr3_nt: TGTGCCCTCTTAACGGGCAGGGGGCTGGTCTTT
cdr3_aa: CALLTGRGLVF
v_call: TRBV6-5
d_call: TRBD1
j_call: TRBJ1-1
clone_size: NA

cdr3_nt: TGTGCCAGCAGTTCGACAGGGTTTAGCAATCAGCCCCAGCATTTT
cdr3_aa: CASSSTGFSNQPQHF
v_call: TRBV6-6
d_call: TRBD1
j_call: TRBJ1-5
clone_size: few

cdr3_nt: TGTGCCAGCAGCCACGGCTTAGGGACAGAAGACATCACAGATACGCAGTATTTT
cdr3_aa: CASSHGLGTEDITDTQYF
v_call: TRBV7-9
d_call: TRBD1
j_call: TRBJ2-3
clone_size: NA

cdr3_nt: TGTGCCAGTAGTATAGACCCGAAAGGGGTCAACACCGGGGAGCTGTTTTTT
cdr3_aa: CASSIDPKGVNTGELFF
v_call: TRBV19
d_call: NA
j_call: TRBJ2-2
clone_size: NA

cdr3_nt: TGTGCCAGCTCCCGGTCCGAGACCCAGTACTTC
cdr3_aa: CASSRSETQYF
v_call: TRBV6-1
d_call: NA
j_call: TRBJ2-5
clone_size: NA

cdr3_nt: TGCGCCACCGAGTTCACAGATACGCAGTATTTT
cdr3_aa: CATEFTDTQYF
v_call: TRBV10-2
d_call: NA
j_call: TRBJ2-3
clone_size: NA

cdr3_nt: TGTGCCAGCTCATCGTACAGGGTAGACACTGAAGCTTTCTTT
cdr3_aa: CASSSYRVDTEAFF
v_call: TRBV18
d_call: NA
j_call: TRBJ1-1
clone_size: NA

cdr3_nt: TGTGCCAGTAGGTTTGGGACAGGGAACACTGAAGCTTTCTTT
cdr3_aa: CASRFGTGNTEAFF
v_call: TRBV19
d_call: TRBD1
j_call: TRBJ1-1
clone_size: NA

cdr3_nt: TGTGCCAGCAGCTTAAACGAGGCGGGCTCTGGAAACACCATATATTTT
cdr3_aa: CASSLNEAGSGNTIYF
v_call: TRBV7-3
d_call: NA
j_call: TRBJ1-3
clone_size: NA

cdr3_nt: TGTGCCAGTAGTATAGGTCCCCAGGGGTTAGGCACAGATACGCAGTATTTT
cdr3_aa: CASSIGPQGLGTDTQYF
v_call: TRBV19
d_call: NA
j_call: TRBJ2-3
clone_size: NA

cdr3_nt: TGTGCCAGCAGTTCCCTCACAGGGGTGAATTCACCCCTCCACTTT
cdr3_aa: CASSSLTGVNSPLHF
v_call: TRBV27
d_call: TRBD1
j_call: TRBJ1-6
clone_size: NA

cdr3_nt: TGTGCCAGCAGCTTAGCAGGGGGCGATCAGCCCCAGCATTTT
cdr3_aa: CASSLAGGDQPQHF
v_call: TRBV7-6
d_call: TRBD1
j_call: TRBJ1-5
clone_size: NA

cdr3_nt: TGTGCCAGCAGTACCCCGGGACAGGGAAGACTCGGCTACACCTTC
cdr3_aa: CASSTPGQGRLGYTF
v_call: TRBV28
d_call: TRBD1
j_call: TRBJ1-2
clone_size: NA

cdr3_nt: TGTGCCAGCAGCTTAGCCACCCAGGGTAGGACTGAAGCTTTCTTT
cdr3_aa: CASSLATQGRTEAFF
v_call: TRBV7-9
d_call: NA
j_call: TRBJ1-1
clone_size: NA

cdr3_nt: TGCGCCAGCAGTTACCGGGACAGGGCCTACAATGAGCAGTTCTTC
cdr3_aa: CASSYRDRAYNEQFF
v_call: TRBV5-1
d_call: TRBD1
j_call: TRBJ2-1
clone_size: NA

cdr3_nt: TGCGCCAGCAGCCAAGATCGAAGGACTAGCGGGGGGTCCCCCCTTTACTTC
cdr3_aa: CASSQDRRTSGGSPLYF
v_call: TRBV4-3
d_call: TRBD2
j_call: TRBJ2-5
clone_size: NA

cdr3_nt: TGTGCCAGCAGCTTAACGGGGAGATCAGCCTACAATGAGCAGTTCTTC
cdr3_aa: CASSLTGRSAYNEQFF
v_call: TRBV7-3
d_call: NA
j_call: TRBJ2-1
clone_size: NA

cdr3_nt: TGTGCCAGTAGTGTGCCAGGGGTGAACACTGAAGCTTTCTTT
cdr3_aa: CASSVPGVNTEAFF
v_call: TRBV19
d_call: NA
j_call: TRBJ1-1
clone_size: NA

cdr3_nt: TGTGCCAGCAGCCGACAGGCCCCTAGGACTGAAGCTTTCTTT
cdr3_aa: CASSRQAPRTEAFF
v_call: TRBV28
d_call: NA
j_call: TRBJ1-1
clone_size: few

cdr3_nt: TGTGCCAGCAGTGGCGGACAGGGTTCGCGGGGCTACACCTTC
cdr3_aa: CASSGGQGSRGYTF
v_call: TRBV6-1
d_call: TRBD1
j_call: TRBJ1-2
clone_size: NA

cdr3_nt: TGCGCCAGCAGCCAAGAGGCGTGGCGGGGGGCCTACGAGCAGTACTTC
cdr3_aa: CASSQEAWRGAYEQYF
v_call: TRBV4-3
d_call: TRBD2
j_call: TRBJ2-7
clone_size: NA

cdr3_nt: TGTGCCAGCTCACAGACTAGCGCGGAGACCCAGTACTTC
cdr3_aa: CASSQTSAETQYF
v_call: TRBV18
d_call: TRBD2
j_call: TRBJ2-5
clone_size: NA

cdr3_nt: TGTGCCAGCAGCTTGGATCCGGGGTATTACACTGAAGCTTTCTTT
cdr3_aa: CASSLDPGYYTEAFF
v_call: TRBV5-4
d_call: NA
j_call: TRBJ1-1
clone_size: few

cdr3_nt: TGTGCCAGCAGTTATACACGGAGTCGACAAGCTTTCTTT
cdr3_aa: CASSYTRSRQAFF
v_call: TRBV6-5
d_call: NA
j_call: TRBJ1-1
clone_size: NA

cdr3_nt: TGTGCCAGCAGCTTACAGGGACTAATCTCCTACGAGCAGTACTTC
cdr3_aa: CASSLQGLISYEQYF
v_call: TRBV7-8
d_call: TRBD2
j_call: TRBJ2-7
clone_size: NA

cdr3_nt: TGTGCCAGCAGCAAAGTGGGACGGAGGGGTGGCTACACCTTC
cdr3_aa: CASSKVGRRGGYTF
v_call: TRBV11-3
d_call: NA
j_call: TRBJ1-2
clone_size: NA

cdr3_nt: TGTGCCAGCAGACCCGGGACTAGCGGGACCAATGAGCAGTTCTTC
cdr3_aa: CASRPGTSGTNEQFF
v_call: TRBV6-1
d_call: TRBD2
j_call: TRBJ2-1
clone_size: once